The clone carrying this TCR beta chain was seen only a few times. The antigen remains undetermined. Trimming at V came to 0 bases and at J to 2 bases, leaving 4 bases not matched to a gene. The CDR3 is 16 residues long. Germline CDR1 and CDR2: ENHRY and SYGVKD. One entry per CDR3 protein results from TCRdb running MiXCR on the PCR reads. Of about 510,000 distinct CDR3 sequences in the sample, about a quarter were seen once. The data were taken from a study of molecular identifiers for immune sequencing clone quantification. Study overall: Split five ways in replicates, RNA from around 20,000 or 99,000 naive CD8 cells had four portions sequenced.

Researchers sorted naive CD8 T cells as cells that were CD8+CD4-CCR7+CD45RA+. Study results and caveats: Over 99% of CMV-specific effector molecules, but under 1% of naive ones, were in clones above 20 copies.

The TCR sequence derives from a human donor in good health. Some libraries in this study had Jurkat cell RNA spiked in. Sample: naive CD8+ T cells from blood, with Jurkat cell RNA spiked in. Subset described: FACS-sorted CD8+CD4-CCR7+CD45RA+ naive T cells. The V gene is TRBV10-3, the J gene TRBJ2-7; TRBD2 matches at 10 bases. CDR3 residues: CAISESASGSTYEQYF. Written as DNA, the CDR3 is TGTGCCATCAGTGAGTCGGCTAGCGGGAGTACCTACGAGCAGTACTTC.